This is a list of T cell receptor beta chains from one sample in a study of T-cell reconstitution after alpha-beta-depleted transplantation in children. TCRdb re-analysed the PCR reads in MiXCR, keeping a single row per CDR3 protein. The sample consists of around 480,000 distinct CDR3 sequences, about 33% of them appearing once. Sequenced material: PBMCs from the stem cell graft donor, taken from the stem cell graft. These TCRs come from a human donor who donated a stem cell graft to a child with aplastic anemia. Both conserved end residues are part of each CDR3. The D gene is left open where the match is weak. Clone size is not always given. Where it is, it says once, few, many or a class for expanded clones.

clone_size | j_call | v_call | d_call | cdr3_nt | cdr3_aa
. | TRBJ1-2 | TRBV10-1 | . | TGCGCCAGCAGTTCCGGGCAGGGGTCCCCCTATGGCTACACCTTC | CASSSGQGSPYGYTF
. | TRBJ1-5 | TRBV30 | TRBD1 | TGTGCCTGGAGTACACAGGGGGATCAGCCCCAGCATTTT | CAWSTQGDQPQHF
few | TRBJ1-5 | TRBV20-1 | . | TGCAGTGCTAGAGAGGTAGCCCATCAGCCCCAGCATTTT | CSAREVAHQPQHF
few | TRBJ2-1 | TRBV27 | . | TGTGCCAGCAGTTTATCCAGGACTTCGGGGGGCAGTGAGCAGTTCTTC | CASSLSRTSGGSEQFF
few | TRBJ1-5 | TRBV7-8 | . | TGTGCCAGCAGCTTAGCGCTAAGGGGGGATCAGCCCCAGCATTTT | CASSLALRGDQPQHF
few | TRBJ2-1 | TRBV20-1 | TRBD2 | TGCAGTGCTAGAGAGGCTAGCGGGTTCGAGCAGTTCTTC | CSAREASGFEQFF
few | TRBJ2-1 | TRBV9 | . | TGTGCCAGCAGCGTAGCCCCCAATGTGGAAAATGAGCAGTTCTTC | CASSVAPNVENEQFF
few | TRBJ1-6 | TRBV27 | . | TGTGCCAGCACACCGTGGCTGGGACTCCCTTCACCCCTCCACTTT | CASTPWLGLPSPLHF
few | TRBJ2-3 | TRBV6-5 | . | TGTGCCAGCAGTTACTCGAGGGAAGGGGTCGCAGATACGCAGTATTTT | CASSYSREGVADTQYF
. | TRBJ1-2 | TRBV6-2/TRBV6-3 | . | TGTGCCAGCAGTTACTACCGCGCTGGGGACTATGGCTACACCTTC | CASSYYRAGDYGYTF
. | TRBJ2-1 | TRBV9 | . | TGTGCCAGCAGCGGGAGTCCATACAATGAGCAGTTCTTC | CASSGSPYNEQFF
few | TRBJ2-5 | TRBV5-1 | . | TGCGCCAGCAGCACCCGCCCCCAAGAGACCCAGTACTTC | CASSTRPQETQYF
. | TRBJ2-3 | TRBV11-1 | . | TGTGCCAGCAGCTTAGAGTCCAGAAAGGGACAATCAGAGCTGAGCACAGATACGCAGTATTTT | CASSLESRKGQSELSTDTQYF
few | TRBJ2-1 | TRBV9 | . | TGTGCCAGCAGCGTAGCCGGGAGCGAGAGCTCCTACAATGAGCAGTTCTTC | CASSVAGSESSYNEQFF
few | TRBJ2-7 | TRBV7-2 | . | TGTGCCAGCAGCCACTCGGGGGCGTCTGCCTACGAGCAGTACTTC | CASSHSGASAYEQYF
. | TRBJ2-3 | TRBV10-2 | . | TGCGCCAGCAGGGTCCAGGGGGGAAACACAGATACGCAGTATTTT | CASRVQGGNTDTQYF
few | TRBJ1-2 | TRBV20-1 | TRBD1 | TGCAGTGCTACCAAAACAGGGGGCGATGGCTACACCTTC | CSATKTGGDGYTF
few | TRBJ1-5 | TRBV12-3/TRBV12-4 | . | TGTGCCAGCAGTTTCTTCGGGTTTGAGCCCCAGCATTTT | CASSFFGFEPQHF
few | TRBJ2-2 | TRBV6-5 | . | TGTGCCAGCAGTTACTTACTTAGCGTGGGGAACACCGGGGAGCTGTTTTTT | CASSYLLSVGNTGELFF
. | TRBJ2-7 | TRBV3-1 | TRBD2 | TGTGCCAGCAGCGTTCGGGGCGGGAGGGCCTACGAGCAGTACTTC | CASSVRGGRAYEQYF
. | TRBJ2-3 | TRBV7-2 | . | TGTGCCAGCAGCTTAGGCCTGGACCCGACGCAGTATTTT | CASSLGLDPTQYF
. | TRBJ2-1 | TRBV20-1 | TRBD2 | TGCAGTGCTAGTCGGCTAGCGGGAAGGAATGAGCAGTTCTTC | CSASRLAGRNEQFF
few | TRBJ2-3 | TRBV20-1 | TRBD1 | TGCAGTGCGGGAGTGGGACAGGCCACAGATACGCAGTATTTT | CSAGVGQATDTQYF
. | TRBJ2-5 | TRBV4-3 | . | TGCGCCAGCAGCCAAGATCGCCTAAGCACCCAGTACTTC | CASSQDRLSTQYF
. | TRBJ2-1 | TRBV11-1 | TRBD2 | TGTGCCAGCAGCTTTGCCGGGGGGTCCTACAATGAGCAGTTCTTC | CASSFAGGSYNEQFF
few | TRBJ2-2 | TRBV6-4 | . | TGTGCCAGCAGTGGGGGCAAGCAGGCCGGGGAGCTGTTTTTT | CASSGGKQAGELFF
few | TRBJ2-5 | TRBV20-1 | . | TGCAGTGCTAGCGGGAGGTACTTC | CSASGRYF
many | TRBJ1-5 | TRBV18 | . | TGCGCCAGCAGCCCAGGGGCTGACCAGCCCCAGCATTTT | CASSPGADQPQHF
. | TRBJ2-1 | TRBV7-9 | TRBD2 | TGTGCCAGCAGCCACGCCGGGGGCGGGAGGGGATACAATGAGCAGTTCTTC | CASSHAGGGRGYNEQFF
few | TRBJ1-2 | TRBV12-3/TRBV12-4 | . | TGTGCCAGCAGCCCGACCCGACGCCATGGCTACACCTTC | CASSPTRRHGYTF
few | TRBJ2-5 | TRBV30 | . | TGTGCCGGAACAGGTCAAGAGACCCAGTACTTC | CAGTGQETQYF
few | TRBJ1-1 | TRBV12-3/TRBV12-4 | . | TGTGCCAGCAGTTTCGGGCACCCGGTAAACACTGAAGCTTTCTTT | CASSFGHPVNTEAFF
. | TRBJ2-3 | TRBV18 | . | TGTGCCAGCTCACCACTGAGAGGCGGAGATACGCAGTATTTT | CASSPLRGGDTQYF
few | TRBJ2-2 | TRBV5-5 | . | TGTGCCAGCAGCTTGCTCAGGTTAACAGTCACCGGGGAGCTGTTTTTT | CASSLLRLTVTGELFF
. | TRBJ1-2 | TRBV29-1 | TRBD1 | TGCAGCGTGAGCCGGGACAGGTACGGTGGCTACACCTTC | CSVSRDRYGGYTF
many | TRBJ2-3 | TRBV12-3/TRBV12-4 | . | TGTGCCAGCAGTTTGCTAAGTACAGATACGCAGTATTTT | CASSLLSTDTQYF
. | TRBJ2-4 | TRBV20-1 | . | TGCAGTGCTAGACCTAGCGATGGCAAAAACATTCAGTACTTC | CSARPSDGKNIQYF
. | TRBJ2-5 | TRBV7-8 | . | TGTGCCAGCAGCGGGGCCAGGGTGGAGACCCAGTACTTC | CASSGARVETQYF
few | TRBJ2-3 | TRBV11-1 | TRBD2 | TGTGCCAGCAGGCGGGGGGTCGGCACAGATACGCAGTATTTT | CASRRGVGTDTQYF
. | TRBJ2-3 | TRBV20-1 | . | TGCAGTGCTAGAGACCTCCCAGATACGCAGTATTTT | CSARDLPDTQYF
many | TRBJ1-3 | TRBV20-1 | . | TGCAGTGCCACTCCCGCAGGAAACACCATATATTTT | CSATPAGNTIYF
. | TRBJ1-1 | TRBV10-3 | . | TGTGCCATCAGTGACGGGGGTTCGGTCACTGAAGCTTTCTTT | CAISDGGSVTEAFF
few | TRBJ1-1 | TRBV6-2/TRBV6-3 | . | TGTGCCAGCACACACAGGGAGGAAAGCACTGAAGCTTTCTTT | CASTHREESTEAFF
few | TRBJ1-1 | TRBV13 | . | TGTGCCAGCAGCTTACTAGGCGACAGCCCGTCGGAAGCTTTCTTT | CASSLLGDSPSEAFF
. | TRBJ1-4 | TRBV12-3/TRBV12-4 | . | TGTGCCAGCAGGAGAACAGACAATGAAAAACTGTTTTTT | CASRRTDNEKLFF
few | TRBJ1-3 | TRBV12-3/TRBV12-4 | TRBD1 | TGTGCCAGCAGTCCGACAGGGGGCTCTGGAAACACCATATATTTT | CASSPTGGSGNTIYF
. | TRBJ1-1 | TRBV6-2/TRBV6-3 | . | TGTGCCAGCAGTTACTCAGGAGCGGGCGCTGAAGCTTTCTTT | CASSYSGAGAEAFF
. | TRBJ2-5 | TRBV10-3 | . | TGTGCCATCAGTCCGGGCATCCAAGAGACCCAGTACTTC | CAISPGIQETQYF
few | TRBJ1-1 | TRBV6-4 | . | TGTGCCAGCAGCGAAGGACCGAAGAACACTGAAGCTTTCTTT | CASSEGPKNTEAFF
few | TRBJ2-4 | TRBV10-1 | . | TGCGCCAGCAGTCCCGGGGAAGGTGGTATTCAGTACTTC | CASSPGEGGIQYF
. | TRBJ1-6 | TRBV11-2 | . | TGTGCCAGCAGCCCAACAAGATCACCCCTCCACTTT | CASSPTRSPLHF